A single sample gave rise to the 22 T cell receptor beta chains below, sequenced in a study of T cells after yellow fever vaccination. TCRdb ran MiXCR on the 5' RACE reads and lists one entry per CDR3 protein. Here the sample spans fewer than 150,000 distinct CDR3 sequences, 7.7% being singletons. The sequencing here drew on CD4+ T cells sorted from PBMCs, taken 5 days after the yellow fever booster vaccination. These receptor sequences come from a man aged 25-45 years who received the YFV17D yellow fever vaccine.

The V and J genes are TRBV11-3 and TRBJ2-1, with TRBD2 identical over 9 bases. The CDR3 spans 15 residues. Germline assignment: CDR1 SGHNT and CDR2 YENEEA. J was trimmed by 6 bases and V by 0 bases; bases with no gene match: 3. The CDR3 here is CASSLEGTSTNEQFF. The CDR3 nucleotides are TGTGCCAGCAGCTTAGAGGGGACTAGCACCAATGAGCAGTTCTTC.

This clonotype was recorded at least ten times. The chain combines TRBV7-2 with TRBJ2-7; D is tentatively TRBD1 or TRBD2 (5 bases each). CDR3 length: 12 residues. The V gene lost 2 bases and the J gene lost 7 bases, with 9 bases spanning the gap. The germline CDR1 and CDR2 sequences are SGHTA and FQGNSA. The CDR3 spells CASSLWGWEQYF. In nucleotides, the CDR3 is TGTGCCAGCAGCTTATGGGGGTGGGAGCAGTACTTC.

This clonotype was recorded many times. This chain's CDR3 is CASSIGGGTQETQYF. The DNA for the CDR3 is TGTGCCAGTAGTATAGGGGGCGGCACCCAAGAGACCCAGTACTTC. This chain joins TRBV19 and TRBJ2-5, with D tentatively TRBD1 (5 bases). Trimming shortened V by 1 base and J by 1 base, and 10 bases separated the two germline ends. The CDR3 totals 15 residues. The germline V gene has CDR1 LNHDA and CDR2 SQIVND (reference sequence).

About this clonotype itself: This may be a read error: a much more frequent sequence differs by one nucleotide. V and J are TRBV11-2 and TRBJ2-5; D gene unclear. Trimming cost V 8 bases and J 4 bases, with 14 bases left between them. The germline V gene encodes CDR1 SGHAT and CDR2 FQNNGV. CDR3 length: 13 residues. CDR3 protein: CASAVLTPETQYF. CDR3 coding DNA: TGTGCCAGCGCTGTGTTGACCCCAGAGACCCAGTACTTC.

This clonotype was seen repeatedly, ten times or more. The chain uses TRBV5-1 and TRBJ2-1; TRBD2 aligns across 13 bases. The CDR3 contains 14 residues. The V and J ends lost 7 bases and 2 bases, in that order; junction bases with no gene match: 0. Per the germline V gene, CDR1 is SGHRS and CDR2 is YFSETQ. The CDR3 loop reads CASGTSGTYNEQFF. The CDR3 DNA reads TGCGCCAGCGGGACTAGCGGGACCTACAATGAGCAGTTCTTC.

V and J are TRBV6-2 or TRBV6-3 and TRBJ2-1; D is unresolved. The V gene lost 4 bases and the J gene lost 9 bases, with 13 bases spanning the gap. The CDR3 is 13 amino acids. Per the germline V gene, CDR1 is MNHEY and CDR2 is SVGEGT. DNA of the CDR3: TGTGCCAGCAGTTTAAACCCCATTCCTGAGCAGTTCTTC. Residues: CASSLNPIPEQFF.

This clonotype was recorded at least ten times. The chain joins TRBV27 to TRBJ2-1; 12 positions agree with TRBD2. V lost 7 bases to trimming and J lost 10 bases; unmatched junction nucleotides: 14. There are 16 residues in the CDR3. Per the germline V gene, CDR1 is MNHEY and CDR2 is SMNVEV (reference sequence). In nucleotides, the CDR3 is TGTGCCAGCACCCTACTAGCGGGAGGCTTTTCTCGAGAGCAGTTCTTC. Its protein product is CASTLLAGGFSREQFF.

This clonotype was counted many times. The chain recombines TRBV7-2 with TRBJ2-3, with 9 bases aligning to TRBD1. Per germline, CDR1 SGHTA and CDR2 FQGNSA. Trimming at V came to 5 bases and at J to 4 bases, leaving 4 bases not matched to a gene. The CDR3 extends over 14 amino acids. The CDR3 nucleotides read TGTGCCAGCAGCCGGGGACAGGGATCAGATACGCAGTATTTT. It is translated as CASSRGQGSDTQYF.

Ten or more counts support this clonotype. The V gene is TRBV6-5, the J gene TRBJ2-1, with D possibly being TRBD2 (7 bases). V was cut by 2 bases and J by 0 bases, with 11 bases left in between. In germline, CDR1 is MNHEY, CDR2 SVGAGI. This CDR3 spans 16 amino acids. CDR3 in DNA: TGTGCCAGCAGTTACAAGGGGGGGTTCTCCTACAATGAGCAGTTCTTC. Its protein is CASSYKGGFSYNEQFF.

This clonotype was picked up many times. J is TRBJ1-1 and V is TRBV7-2, with a weak D call TRBD1 (5 bases). The CDR3 has 12 amino acids. Between the trimmed V and J ends, which lost 5 bases and 11 bases, there was a span of 15 bases. The germline V gene encodes CDR1 SGHTA and CDR2 FQGNSA. In DNA form, the CDR3 reads TGTGCCAGCAGCCGTCACGGGGGGGTGGCTTTCTTT. Translating it yields CASSRHGGVAFF.

The chain has TRBV7-2 and TRBJ2-7; 8 bases line up with TRBD1. CDR1 SGHTA and CDR2 FQGNSA come from the germline V gene. CDR3 length equals 16 residues. Trimming cost V 5 bases and J 6 bases; bases outside gene matches: 15. In DNA form, the CDR3 reads TGTGCCAGCAGCCCAGGGGGCCCCTACCAGGGAGGCGAGCAGTACTTC. Encoded protein: CASSPGGPYQGGEQYF.

This clonotype was recorded many times. The CDR3 loop reads CASSPGRATEAFF. The CDR3 DNA reads as TGTGCCAGCAGCCCGGGACGGGCGACTGAAGCTTTCTTT. The rearrangement uses TRBV5-5 and TRBJ1-1; maybe TRBD1 (5 bases). The V and J ends lost 4 bases and 5 bases respectively, with 12 bases between them. The CDR3 loop spans 13 amino acids. Germline CDR1 and CDR2: SGHKS and YYEKEE (reference sequence).

This chain links TRBV29-1 with TRBJ1-1; D not certain. The CDR3 spans 13 residues. The V end was cut by 7 bases, the J end by 5 bases, with 17 bases between. Germline CDR1 is SQVTM and CDR2 is ANQGSEA. Here the CDR3 DNA reads TGCAGCGCCTCCGACGACCTGGGGACTGAAGCTTTCTTT. Translation gives CSASDDLGTEAFF.

This clonotype was recorded many times. The chain combines TRBV20-1 with TRBJ1-1; D unclear. With 0 bases removed from V and 6 bases from J, the gap between germline ends came to 14 bases. Germline CDR1 DFQATT, CDR2 SNEGSKA (reference sequence). This CDR3 is 14 amino acids long. This CDR3 is CSARDGLGEAEAFF. In nucleotides, the CDR3 is TGCAGTGCTAGAGATGGGTTGGGTGAGGCTGAAGCTTTCTTT.

Worth noting for this clonotype: A much larger clone sits a single nucleotide away, making a read error possible. This chain connects TRBV28 to TRBJ2-7; D call uncertain. This CDR3 has 11 residues. Deletions cut 10 bases from V and 2 bases from J, with 9 bases between. Germline CDR1 reads MDHEN; CDR2 reads SYDVKM. As DNA, the CDR3 is TGTGCCAACAGCCCGGCCTACGAGCAGTACTTC. Translated: CANSPAYEQYF.

This clonotype was detected ten times or more. This rearrangement joins TRBV5-1 to TRBJ2-2; a weak D match, TRBD2 (5 bases). CDR1 and CDR2 (germline): SGHRS, YFSETQ. The CDR3 covers 15 residues. V lost 0 bases to trimming and J lost 0 bases, with 6 bases between them. CDR3 residues: CASSLVEANTGELFF. The CDR3 DNA reads as TGCGCCAGCAGCTTGGTGGAGGCGAACACCGGGGAGCTGTTTTTT.

This clonotype appeared many times. The chain recombines TRBV2 with TRBJ1-5, with no clear D. V lost 7 bases and J 0 bases, leaving 13 bases between the germline ends. This CDR3 comprises 15 residues. Germline V gene data show CDR1 as SNHLY and CDR2 as FYNNEI. The DNA of the CDR3 is TGTGCCAGCACCTCGGAAGCATATAGCAATCAGCCCCAGCATTTT. This sequence encodes CASTSEAYSNQPQHF.

The sample holds many counts of this clonotype. The chain's CDR3 is CASSVLAGEIDTQYF. The CDR3 DNA reads as TGCGCCAGCAGTGTTCTAGCGGGAGAAATAGATACGCAGTATTTT. The rearrangement joins TRBV10-1 to TRBJ2-3; 10 nucleotides align to TRBD2. The CDR3 is made up of 15 amino acids. The ends lost 4 bases at V and 5 bases at J; junction bases unmatched: 6. The germline V gene has CDR1 WNHNN and CDR2 SYGVQD (reference sequence).

This clonotype was found many times. The J gene is TRBJ2-4, the V gene TRBV12-3 or TRBV12-4; the D gene could be TRBD1 or TRBD2 (5 bases each). The CDR3 is made up of 14 amino acids. The germline V and J ends were trimmed by 7 bases and 6 bases, with 16 bases remaining between them. CDR3 DNA sequence: TGTGCCAGCAAGTTCTCTAGCCAGGGAAACATTCAGTACTTC. Its translation: CASKFSSQGNIQYF.

In the case of this clonotype: With a much larger clone just one base away, this may be a read error. This chain connects TRBV7-8 to TRBJ2-1, with 10 nucleotides matching TRBD2. Germline assignment: CDR1 SGHVS and CDR2 FQNEAQ. This CDR3 has 17 residues. CDR3 DNA sequence: TGTGCCACCAGCATATGGACTAGCGGAAGCTCCTACAATGAGCAGTTCTTC. Translating gives CATSIWTSGSSYNEQFF. Combining the CDR3 with reference TRBV7-8 and TRBJ2-1 gives the whole variable domain GAGVSQSPRYKVAKRGQDVALRCDPISGHVSLFWYQQALGQGPEFLTYFQNEAQLDKSGLPSDRFFAERPEGSVSTLKIQRTQQEDSAVYLCATSIWTSGSSYNEQFFGPGTRLTVL.

This clonotype came up many times. The chain combines TRBV11-2 with TRBJ2-7; 13 nucleotides agree with TRBD2. There are 16 residues in the CDR3. Per the germline V gene, CDR1 is SGHAT and CDR2 is FQNNGV. V lost 5 bases, J lost 2 bases, and 6 bases stayed unmatched. CDR3 DNA sequence: TGTGCCAGCAGCAAACGGACTAGCGGGAGTCCCTACGAGCAGTACTTC. Its translation: CASSKRTSGSPYEQYF.

This clonotype was seen a handful of times. The rearrangement uses TRBV30 and TRBJ2-2, with no clear D. V lost 4 bases and J 3 bases, leaving 12 bases between the germline ends. This CDR3 spans 14 amino acids. In germline, CDR1 is GTSNPN, CDR2 SVGIG (reference sequence). Here the CDR3 DNA reads TGTGCCTGGAAGGAAGATTCGTACACCGGGGAGCTGTTTTTT. It encodes CAWKEDSYTGELFF. The full variable domain, in which reference TRBV30 and TRBJ2-2 provide the parts outside the CDR3, is SQTIHQWPATLVQPVGSPLSLECTVEGTSNPNLYWYRQAAGRGLQLLFYSVGIGQISSEVPQNLSASRPQDRQFILSSKKLLLSDSGFYLCAWKEDSYTGELFFGEGSRLTVL.